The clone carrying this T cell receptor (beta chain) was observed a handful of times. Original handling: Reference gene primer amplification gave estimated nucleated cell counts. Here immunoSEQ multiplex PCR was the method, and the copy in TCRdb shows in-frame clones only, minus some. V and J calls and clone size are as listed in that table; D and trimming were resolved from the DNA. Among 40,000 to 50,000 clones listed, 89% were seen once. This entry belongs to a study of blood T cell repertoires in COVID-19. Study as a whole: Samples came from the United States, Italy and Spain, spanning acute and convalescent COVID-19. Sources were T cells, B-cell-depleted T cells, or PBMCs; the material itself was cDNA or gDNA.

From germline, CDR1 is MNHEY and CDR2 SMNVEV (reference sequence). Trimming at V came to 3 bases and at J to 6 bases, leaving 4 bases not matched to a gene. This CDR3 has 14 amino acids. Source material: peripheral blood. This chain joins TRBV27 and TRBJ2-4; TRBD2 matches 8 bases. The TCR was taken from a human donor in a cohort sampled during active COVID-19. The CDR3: CASSFGRAGNIQYF. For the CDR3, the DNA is TGTGCCAGCAGTTTCGGGAGGGCTGGAAACATTCAGTACTTC.